Following are 30 T cell receptor beta chains from one sample sequenced in a study of patients and donors after allogeneic stem cell transplantation. TCRdb re-called the RT-PCR reads with MiXCR, one entry per CDR3 protein. The data contain tens of thousands of distinct CDR3 sequences, over 6.5% of them singletons. Sequencing input: blood, either unsorted or a sorted T cell fraction (not recorded which). The receptors originated from a human donor who was either an allogeneic HSCT recipient or a stem cell or donor lymphocyte infusion donor (not recorded which). It is not recorded whose cells these are; they may come from a transplant donor.

The table lists this clonotype with many counts. The V call is TRBV28, the J call TRBJ2-1, with a tentative D call TRBD1 (6 bases). The CDR3 spans 13 residues. Trimming pared 3 bases from V and 8 bases from J, leaving 11 bases between. From germline, CDR1 is MDHEN and CDR2 SYDVKM. The CDR3 spells CASSFGGSYEQFF. The CDR3 coding sequence is TGTGCCAGCAGTTTTGGGGGCTCCTATGAGCAGTTCTTC.

The rearrangement links TRBV2 to TRBJ2-7; tentatively, D is TRBD2 (6 bases). The CDR3 is 11 amino acids. V was cut by 9 bases and J by 7 bases, with 13 bases left in between. Germline loops: CDR1 SNHLY, CDR2 FYNNEI. The CDR3 is CASFVAGEQYF. In nucleotides, the CDR3 is TGTGCCAGTTTTGTGGCGGGGGAGCAGTACTTC.

This clonotype was recorded at least ten times. The V gene is TRBV7-2, the J gene TRBJ2-5, with 11 nucleotides matching TRBD2. J lost 4 bases, V lost 5 bases, and 27 bases had no gene match. The CDR3 consists of 22 residues. The V gene's germline CDR1 is SGHTA and CDR2 FQGNSA. CDR3 DNA sequence: TGTGCCAGCAGCCTATTATCCCCAATGTCTACTAGCGGGAGTAACCTGGGAGAGACCCAGTACTTC. This sequence encodes CASSLLSPMSTSGSNLGETQYF. Supplemented by reference TRBV7-2 and TRBJ2-5, the full variable domain reads GAGVSQSPSNKVTEKGKDVELRCDPISGHTALYWYRQSLGQGLEFLIYFQGNSAPDKSGLPSDRFSAERTGGSVSTLTIQRTQQEDSAVYLCASSLLSPMSTSGSNLGETQYFGPGTRLLVL.

This clonotype was found many times. The chain couples TRBV28 to TRBJ2-3; a possible D gene is TRBD2 (8 bases). The CDR3 loop spans 15 amino acids. Trimming took 5 bases from V and 1 from J, leaving 13 bases between them. Germline V gene lookup returns CDR1 MDHEN and CDR2 SYDVKM. The CDR3 DNA sequence: TGTGCCAGCAGTGGCGGGGGGACAGGCACAGATACGCAGTATTTT. Translating it yields CASSGGGTGTDTQYF.

This clonotype occurred many times. The J gene is TRBJ2-2, the V gene TRBV14, with D possibly being TRBD1 or TRBD2 (5 bases each). CDR1 SGHDN and CDR2 FVKESK come from the germline V gene. CDR3 length: 17 amino acids. V was cut by 0 bases and J by 5 bases, with 16 bases left in between. DNA for the CDR3: TGTGCCAGCAGCCAAGAGTCGGGGACCGAGGATACCGGGGAGCTGTTTTTT. Translation: CASSQESGTEDTGELFF.

This chain links TRBV28 with TRBJ2-7, with D perhaps TRBD2 (6 bases). The ends were cut back, 6 bases at V and 1 base at J, with 16 bases in the middle. CDR3 length: 15 residues. Germline values: CDR1 MDHEN, CDR2 SYDVKM. The CDR3 reads CASSRGGDGSYEQYF. DNA for the CDR3: TGTGCCAGCAGCCGGGGCGGGGACGGATCCTACGAGCAGTACTTC.

In this sample, this clonotype turned up a few times. The chain carries TRBV25-1 and TRBJ1-2; a possible D gene is TRBD1 (5 bases). This CDR3 contains 17 residues. Trimming removed 1 base from V and 10 bases from J, with 25 bases in between. Germline CDR1 reads MGHDK; CDR2 reads SYGVNS. This CDR3 reads CASSEWAGPYLADDYTF. The CDR3 coding sequence is TGTGCCAGCAGTGAATGGGCAGGGCCCTACCTGGCCGATGACTACACCTTC.

Many counts were recorded for this clonotype. The rearrangement links TRBV4-1 to TRBJ1-5; D call uncertain. The length of the CDR3 is 12 residues. Germline CDR1 MGHRA, CDR2 YSYEKL. Trimming took off 0 bases at V and 9 bases at J, with 6 bases between the two ends. CDR3 DNA sequence: TGCGCCAGCAGCCAAGATGCGGGGCCCCAGCATTTT. Amino acids: CASSQDAGPQHF.

This clonotype was seen at least ten times. This chain connects TRBV7-2 to TRBJ1-3; 9 nucleotides align to TRBD1. CDR3 length: 16 residues. V shed 5 bases, J shed 2 bases, and the junction held 7 bases outside the gene matches. Germline assignment: CDR1 SGHTA and CDR2 FQGNSA. CDR3 loop: CASSAGTGRTGNTIYF. CDR3 sequence (DNA): TGTGCCAGCAGCGCCGGGACAGGGCGAACTGGAAACACCATATATTTT.

This clonotype was counted at least ten times. The chain recombines TRBV14 with TRBJ2-1; 7 nucleotides align to TRBD1. Germline lookup yields CDR1 SGHDN and CDR2 FVKESK. The CDR3 has 13 amino acids. J lost 4 bases, V lost 4 bases, and 1 base had no gene match. CDR3: CASSPRGYNEQFF. In DNA form, the CDR3 reads TGTGCCAGCAGCCCCAGGGGGTACAATGAGCAGTTCTTC.

The chain couples TRBV11-3 to TRBJ2-1; tentatively, D is TRBD1 (6 bases). Germline CDR1 and CDR2: SGHNT and YENEEA. With 4 bases removed from V and 5 bases from J, the gap between germline ends came to 12 bases. CDR3 length equals 14 residues. As DNA, the CDR3 is TGTGCCAGCAGCTCAATCAGGGGCCACAATGAGCAGTTCTTC. It is translated as CASSSIRGHNEQFF.

At least ten counts were recorded for this clonotype. The chain has TRBV28 and TRBJ1-1, with D perhaps matching TRBD1 (6 bases). The CDR3 sequence is 15 residues long. The germline V gene has CDR1 MDHEN and CDR2 SYDVKM. V lost 10 bases to trimming and J lost 0 bases, with 18 bases between them. The CDR3 is CAITGLSRVNTEAFF. The CDR3 nucleotides are TGTGCCATAACAGGGTTAAGTCGAGTGAACACTGAAGCTTTCTTT. Supplemented by reference TRBV28 and TRBJ1-1, the full variable domain reads DVKVTQSSRYLVKRTGEKVFLECVQDMDHENMFWYRQDPGLGLRLIYFSYDVKMKEKGDIPEGYSVSREKKERFSLILESASTNQTSMYLCAITGLSRVNTEAFFGQGTRLTVV.

This clonotype was recorded a few times. V is TRBV7-9 and J is TRBJ2-7; maybe TRBD1 (5 bases). CDR1 and CDR2 (germline): SEHNR, FQNEAQ (reference sequence). The CDR3 spans 14 residues. The germline V and J ends were trimmed by 2 bases and 6 bases, with 14 bases remaining between them. The CDR3 loop is CASSLQGIGGEQYF. CDR3 DNA sequence: TGTGCCAGCAGCTTACAGGGTATCGGCGGCGAGCAGTACTTC.

This clonotype was seen ten or more times. This chain links TRBV4-2 with TRBJ2-1; 8 bases align to TRBD2. There are 15 residues in the CDR3. The germline gives CDR1 LGHNA, CDR2 YNFKEQ. Unmatched junction bases numbered 6, after V lost 4 bases and J lost 4 bases. The CDR3: CASSRREGGYNEQFF. CDR3 nucleotides: TGTGCCAGCAGCCGCCGGGAGGGGGGTTACAATGAGCAGTTCTTC.

This clonotype was seen ten or more times. V and J are TRBV19 and TRBJ1-5, with D unresolved. CDR3 size: 15 residues. Germline V gene lookup returns CDR1 LNHDA and CDR2 SQIVND (reference sequence). Trimming took off 2 bases at V and 2 bases at J, with 10 bases between the two ends. The DNA of the CDR3 is TGTGCCAGTAGTATAAGCCGGATAGGCAATCAGCCCCAGCATTTT. It specifies CASSISRIGNQPQHF.

This clonotype occurred a few times. This chain links TRBV6-6 with TRBJ2-7, with 10 bases identical to TRBD2. V dropped 6 bases and J dropped 1; count of bases not matched to a gene: 0. The germline gives CDR1 MNHNY, CDR2 SVGAGI (reference sequence). The CDR3 extends over 13 amino acids. CDR3 in amino acids: CASRTSGSYEQYF. DNA of the CDR3: TGTGCCAGCAGGACTAGCGGGTCCTACGAGCAGTACTTC.

This clonotype was picked up many times. CDR3 DNA sequence: TGTGCCAGCAGCATAGGGGGGAACACTGAAGCTTTCTTT. Protein sequence: CASSIGGNTEAFF. The J gene is TRBJ1-1, the V gene TRBV7-3; D may be TRBD1 (6 bases). Trimming took 5 bases from V and 1 from J, leaving 8 bases between them. The CDR3 extends over 13 amino acids. The germline CDR1 and CDR2 sequences are SGHTA and FQGTGA.

This clonotype was detected only a few times. The chain uses TRBV11-2 and TRBJ2-7, with a tentative D call TRBD2 (6 bases). Between the trimmed V and J ends, which lost 1 base and 7 bases, there was a span of 14 bases. Germline loops: CDR1 SGHAT, CDR2 FQNNGV. The CDR3 length is 14 residues. The CDR3 here is CASSLGLGGREQYF. As DNA, the CDR3 is TGTGCCAGCAGCTTAGGTTTGGGAGGTAGGGAGCAGTACTTC. The full variable domain, rest sourced from reference TRBV11-2 and TRBJ2-7, is EAGVAQSPRYKIIEKRQSVAFWCNPISGHATLYWYQQILGQGPKLLIQFQNNGVVDDSQLPKDRFSAERLKGVDSTLKIQPAKLEDSAVYLCASSLGLGGREQYFGPGTRLTVT.

This clonotype was seen more than once but under ten times. This chain connects TRBV6-2 or TRBV6-3 to TRBJ2-6; D remains unclear. This CDR3 spans 18 amino acids. Germline loops: CDR1 MNHEY, CDR2 SVGEGT. The germline V and J ends were trimmed by 5 bases and 4 bases, with 21 bases remaining between them. Written as DNA, the CDR3 is TGTGCCAGCAGTAGCCGGGCCTTCCTTAGTCTGGGGGCCAACGTCCTGACTTTC. Protein product: CASSSRAFLSLGANVLTF.

This clonotype was counted many times. This chain joins TRBV6-2 or TRBV6-3 and TRBJ2-1; TRBD2 aligns across 8 bases. V was pared by 5 bases and J by 0 bases, with 6 bases of the junction left unmatched. CDR3 size: 16 residues. CDR1 is MNHEY, CDR2 SVGEGT, per germline. CDR3 bases: TGTGCCAGCAGTCCCGGGACTAGGATCTCCTACAATGAGCAGTTCTTC. This encodes CASSPGTRISYNEQFF.

This clonotype was detected a few times. The chain couples TRBV6-2 or TRBV6-3 to TRBJ2-2, with D unresolved. Germline lookup yields CDR1 MNHEY and CDR2 SVGEGT. Trimming stripped 2 bases from V and 3 bases from J, with 1 base between. The CDR3 runs 12 residues. For the CDR3, the DNA is TGTGCCAGCAGTTACCACACCGGGGAGCTGTTTTTT. Amino acids: CASSYHTGELFF.

In this sample, this clonotype turned up many times. V is TRBV7-3 and J is TRBJ1-6, with 9 bases identical to TRBD1. The CDR3 has 16 amino acids. CDR1 and CDR2 from the germline V gene are SGHTA and FQGTGA. J was trimmed by 10 bases and V by 3 bases; bases with no gene match: 10. CDR3 nucleotide sequence: TGTGCCAGCAGCTTGGGACCCGGGACAGGGTCCTCACCCCTCCACTTT. Amino acids: CASSLGPGTGSSPLHF.

This clonotype was counted between two and nine times. J is TRBJ1-2 and V is TRBV19, with D unclear. This CDR3 spans 13 amino acids. Trimming removed 6 bases from V and 2 bases from J, with 10 bases in between. Germline lookup yields CDR1 LNHDA and CDR2 SQIVND (reference sequence). In DNA, the CDR3 is TGTGCCAGTAGAGTAGGGCTCAACTATGGCTACACCTTC. Translating gives CASRVGLNYGYTF.

This chain connects TRBV11-3 to TRBJ2-3; the D call may be TRBD1 or TRBD2 (5 bases each). CDR3 length: 15 residues. The V gene's germline CDR1 is SGHNT and CDR2 YENEEA. The ends were cut back, 3 bases at V and 0 bases at J, with 10 bases in the middle. The CDR3 region has the DNA TGTGCCAGCAGCTTCGTCGGGGCTAGCACAGATACGCAGTATTTT. It specifies CASSFVGASTDTQYF.

This clonotype was seen repeatedly, ten times or more. The chain has TRBV28 and TRBJ2-5; TRBD1 matches at 10 bases. The CDR3 loop spans 14 amino acids. The J segment lost 2 bases and the V segment lost 6 bases, leaving 3 bases of the junction unmatched. CDR1 and CDR2 from the germline V gene are MDHEN and SYDVKM. CDR3 bases: TGTGCCAGCAGGGGACAGGGGACTCAAGAGACCCAGTACTTC. Its protein is CASRGQGTQETQYF.

The rearrangement joins TRBV7-3 to TRBJ2-1; TRBD2 agrees at 8 bases. There are 15 residues in the CDR3. Germline-derived CDR1 and CDR2 are SGHTA and FQGTGA. V trimming: 4 bases; J trimming: 3 bases; junction bases outside the gene matches: 5. CDR3 in DNA: TGTGCCAGCAGCTCCAGCGGGAGTGTCTACAATGAGCAGTTCTTC. It translates to CASSSSGSVYNEQFF.

This clonotype has at least ten counts. The chain has TRBV9 and TRBJ2-1; D is ambiguous. Germline lookup yields CDR1 SGDLS and CDR2 YYNGEE. Trimming took off 4 bases at V and 0 bases at J, with 11 bases between the two ends. The CDR3 has 15 residues. The CDR3 here is CASSPTLYSYNEQFF. DNA for the CDR3: TGTGCCAGCAGCCCAACCCTATACTCCTACAATGAGCAGTTCTTC.

The chain uses TRBV7-7 and TRBJ2-7; 7 positions match TRBD1. The J segment lost 1 base and the V segment lost 9 bases, leaving 6 bases of the junction unmatched. The germline V gene has CDR1 SSHAT and CDR2 FNYEAQ (reference sequence). CDR3 size: 13 residues. The CDR3 spells CASSQGNSYEQYF. CDR3 in DNA: TGTGCCAGTTCACAGGGGAATTCCTACGAGCAGTACTTC. Full variable domain (missing parts from reference TRBV7-7 and TRBJ2-7): GAGVSQSPRYKVTKRGQDVTLRCDPISSHATLYWYQQALGQGPEFLTYFNYEAQPDKSGLPSDRFSAERPEGSISTLTIQRTEQRDSAMYRCASSQGNSYEQYFGPGTRLTVT.

Turning to this clonotype: A much larger clone lies a single base off, so this may be a read error. Without the conserved terminal phenylalanine or tryptophan, this CDR3 likely stems from a read error. The rearrangement joins TRBV6-5 to TRBJ2-2; maybe TRBD1 (6 bases). V was cut by 8 bases and J by 7 bases, with 11 bases left in between. CDR1 MNHEY and CDR2 SVGAGI come from the germline V gene. The CDR3 spans 12 residues. The CDR3, as DNA: TGTGCCAGCGAAAACAGGGTCGGGGAGCTGTTTTTG. This sequence encodes CASENRVGELFL.

There are many counts of this clonotype. V usage is TRBV18 and J usage is TRBJ1-1, with D possibly TRBD1 on 5 matching bases. Per the germline V gene, CDR1 is KGHSH and CDR2 is LQKENI. The CDR3 consists of 16 residues. V was shortened by 3 bases and J by 5 bases, with 19 bases between the two germline ends. Here the CDR3 reads CASSPLLARVVTEAFF. The CDR3 bases are TGTGCCAGCTCACCCTTACTAGCCAGGGTGGTGACTGAAGCTTTCTTT.